This entry features one T cell receptor (beta chain) sequence. Its antigen is undetermined. The source of the sample is a study of vaccination and CD4 T cells after COVID-19. The study sequenced cultured CD4+ T cell DNA using the Oncomine TCR Beta short-read assay. Each CDR3 protein gets one entry after TCRdb re-called the PCR reads with MiXCR. Here the sample spans under 6,500 distinct CDR3 sequences, approximately 35% being singletons. Treatment denoted: roughly 10-day PBMC culture with coronavirus spike peptide pools or control peptides (ViraFEST assay). Gathering of the CD4+ T cells, from the unexposed donor, took place before the COVID-19 pandemic (2011-2018). The V end was cut by 6 bases, the J end by 0 bases, with 21 bases between. There are 18 residues in the CDR3. The V gene's germline CDR1 is MNHNS and CDR2 SASEGT.

The sequenced sample consisted of CD4+ T cells from blood, cultured in vitro. This clonotype was obtained from a human donor in good health. V is TRBV6-1 and J is TRBJ2-1, with D possibly being TRBD2 (6 bases). The CDR3 protein is CASSRVSGSGFSYNEQFF. CDR3 DNA sequence: TGTGCCAGCAGCCGGGTTTCGGGGAGCGGGTTCTCCTACAATGAGCAGTTCTTC.